The 12 T cell receptor beta chains listed next were all sequenced from one sample in a study of radiation and T cells in renal cell carcinoma. The time point here: baseline pretreatment blood. Treatment defined: 15 Gy SBRT to primary tumor, nephrectomy 4 weeks later. Method: immunoSEQ multiplex PCR; TCRdb's copy keeps in-frame clones and lacks some. The sample has about 140,000 clones, 75% to 90% seen once; the top ten hold around 25%. Sequenced here: blood, sampled from a patient whose treatment included radiotherapy and nephrectomy. These receptors all stem from a woman between 45 and 65 years old with renal cell carcinoma.

This sequence joins TRBV6-5 and TRBJ1-5; possibly TRBD1 for D (5 bases). CDR3 length: 15 amino acids. Germline lookup yields CDR1 MNHEY and CDR2 SVGAGI. V lost 6 bases and J 3 bases, leaving 15 bases between the germline ends. As DNA, the CDR3 is TGTGCCAGCAGACACGGAAGCGGGGCCAATCAGCCCCAGCATTTT. Its translation is CASRHGSGANQPQHF.

This chain joins TRBV13 and TRBJ1-6; a possible D gene is TRBD1 (5 bases). CDR3 length equals 16 residues. Trimming stripped 5 bases from V and 3 bases from J, with 14 bases between. Germline CDR1 PRHDT, CDR2 FYEKMQ (reference sequence). The CDR3 loop is CASSPREGDYNSPLHF. The CDR3 region has the DNA TGTGCCAGCAGCCCGCGGGAAGGGGACTATAATTCACCCCTCCACTTT.

The chain combines TRBV25-1 with TRBJ2-1, with TRBD2 matching 13 bases. The CDR3 totals 14 residues. V shed 8 bases, J shed 9 bases, and the junction held 7 bases outside the gene matches. The germline V gene encodes CDR1 MGHDK and CDR2 SYGVNS. CDR3 sequence: CASSRGLAGFEQFF. The CDR3 region has the DNA TGTGCCAGCTCCCGGGGACTAGCGGGATTTGAGCAGTTCTTC.

The J gene is TRBJ2-5, the V gene TRBV5-1; 8 bases agree with TRBD2. CDR1 and CDR2 (germline): SGHRS, YFSETQ. V was clipped by 0 bases and J by 2 bases; unmatched bases: 6. The CDR3 contains 16 residues. CDR3 sequence (DNA): TGCGCCAGCAGCTTGGCGGCAGCGGGAGAACAAGAGACCCAGTACTTC. Its protein is CASSLAAAGEQETQYF.

The chain uses TRBV25-1 and TRBJ1-1; D perhaps matches TRBD1 (5 bases). In germline, CDR1 is MGHDK, CDR2 SYGVNS. This CDR3 spans 15 amino acids. Trimming pared 7 bases from V and 0 bases from J, leaving 15 bases between. The CDR3 sequence is CASNAQGTMNTEAFF. DNA of the CDR3: TGTGCCAGCAATGCGCAGGGTACCATGAACACTGAAGCTTTCTTT.

This chain joins TRBV7-2 and TRBJ2-5; D is perhaps TRBD2 (5 bases). The CDR3 is 13 residues long. Trimming removed 5 bases from V and 5 bases from J, with 12 bases in between. From germline, CDR1 is SGHTA and CDR2 FQGNSA. The CDR3 DNA reads TGTGCCAGCAGCGAGGATCCGGGGGAGACCCAGTACTTC. Protein: CASSEDPGETQYF.

This clone occurred once. The chain recombines TRBV7-9 with TRBJ1-4; D not resolved. CDR1 is SEHNR and CDR2 is FQNEAQ in the germline V gene (reference sequence). The CDR3 covers 13 residues. The V end lost 4 bases, the J end lost 6 bases, and 9 bases lay between the germline ends. The CDR3 coding sequence is TGTGCCAGCAGCTCATGGGAGGATGAAAAACTGTTTTTT. It encodes CASSSWEDEKLFF.

This clone was counted only a few times. The V call is TRBV29-1, the J call TRBJ1-1; perhaps TRBD1 as D (5 bases). CDR1 SQVTM and CDR2 ANQGSEA come from the germline V gene. Trimming took 5 bases from V and 4 from J, leaving 11 bases between them. The CDR3 is 12 amino acids. CDR3 amino acids: CSVFDSSTEAFF. For the CDR3, the DNA is TGCAGCGTTTTCGACAGTAGCACTGAAGCTTTCTTT.

This chain connects TRBV7-2 to TRBJ1-4; D perhaps matches TRBD1 (6 bases). The CDR3 runs 17 residues. V lost 3 bases and J lost 0, with 14 bases in between. CDR1 is SGHTA and CDR2 is FQGNSA in the germline V gene. CDR3 region: CASSFYRDTATNEKLFF. The CDR3 DNA is TGTGCCAGCAGCTTCTACAGGGATACTGCAACTAATGAAAAACTGTTTTTT.

The chain links TRBV5-1 to TRBJ2-1; tentatively, D is TRBD1 (5 bases). Trimming shortened V by 2 bases and J by 9 bases, and 18 bases separated the two germline ends. Germline CDR1 reads SGHRS; CDR2 reads YFSETQ. This CDR3 spans 15 amino acids. The CDR3 is CASSFIAIGAGEQFF. The CDR3 region has the DNA TGCGCCAGCAGCTTTATTGCGATTGGGGCAGGTGAGCAGTTCTTC.

The V and J genes are TRBV7-2 and TRBJ1-1; no definite D call. This CDR3 is 14 amino acids long. V lost 5 bases and J lost 3, with 13 bases in between. Per germline, CDR1 SGHTA and CDR2 FQGNSA. CDR3 sequence: CASSRPGGYTEAFF. The CDR3 DNA reads TGTGCCAGCAGCCGCCCGGGAGGGTACACTGAAGCTTTCTTT.

V and J are TRBV5-1 and TRBJ1-5, with 8 bases identical to TRBD1. With 4 bases clipped from V and 7 bases from J, the junction kept 10 bases outside the gene matches. This CDR3 region has 15 residues. Germline values: CDR1 SGHRS, CDR2 YFSETQ. CDR3 nucleotide sequence: TGCGCCAGCAGCACCTCAGGACAGGGTTGGCAGCCCCAGCATTTT. Its protein is CASSTSGQGWQPQHF. Variable domain in full (rest from reference TRBV5-1 and TRBJ1-5): KAGVTQTPRYLIKTRGQQVTLSCSPISGHRSVSWYQQTPGQGLQFLFEYFSETQRNKGNFPGRFSGRQFSNSRSEMNVSTLELGDSALYLCASSTSGQGWQPQHFGDGTRLSIL.